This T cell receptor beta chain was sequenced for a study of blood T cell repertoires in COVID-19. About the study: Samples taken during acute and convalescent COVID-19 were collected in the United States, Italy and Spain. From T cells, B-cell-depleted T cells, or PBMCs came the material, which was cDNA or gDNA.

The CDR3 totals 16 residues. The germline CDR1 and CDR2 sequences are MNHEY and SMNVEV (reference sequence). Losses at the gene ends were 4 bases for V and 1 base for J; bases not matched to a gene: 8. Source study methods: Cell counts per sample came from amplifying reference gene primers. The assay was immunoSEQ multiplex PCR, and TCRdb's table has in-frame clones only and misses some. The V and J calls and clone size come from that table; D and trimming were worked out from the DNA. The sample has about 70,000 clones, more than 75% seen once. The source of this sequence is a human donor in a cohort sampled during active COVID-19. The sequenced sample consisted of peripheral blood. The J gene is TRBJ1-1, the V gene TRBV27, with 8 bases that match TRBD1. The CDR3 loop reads CASSSGYGQGNTEAFF. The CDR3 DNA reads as TGTGCCAGCAGTTCCGGATATGGACAGGGGAACACTGAAGCTTTCTTT.